In its sample, the clone carrying this T cell receptor beta chain was seen once. Its matching antigen is unknown. This sample stems from a study of CD8 T cells in Susac syndrome. General study points: A relatively small number of individuals underwent TCR sequencing and HLA analysis.

From blood CD8+ and CD4+ T cells, the TCR beta chain was sequenced. Purification of the CD8+ and CD4+ T cells relied on negative isolation, and TEMRA cells underwent FACS enrichment. With 3 bases removed from V and 8 bases from J, the gap between germline ends came to 17 bases. Germline CDR1 and CDR2: SGHDN and FVKESK. This CDR3 has 15 residues. With random hexamers, reverse transcription was performed on about 0.45 to 1 ug of RNA. TCR beta CDR3 was amplified by immunoSEQ multiplex PCR. This amplification extended across 54 Vbeta and 13 Jbeta segments. TCRdb recomputed calls from the immunoSEQ multiplex PCR reads with MiXCR, one row per CDR3 protein. Among under 550,000 distinct CDR3 sequences, approximately 89% were seen once, and the ten largest hold approximately 0.12%.

The sequence derives from a human donor with multiple sclerosis. The rearrangement uses TRBV14 and TRBJ2-1, with D perhaps matching TRBD2 (6 bases). The sequenced sample consisted of CD8+ T cells from PBMCs. The CDR3 sequence is CASSHRDSGIDEQFF. CDR3 nucleotides: TGTGCCAGCAGCCATCGGGACTCCGGTATAGATGAGCAGTTCTTC.